These 3 T cell receptor beta chains originate from one sample sequenced in a study of cytomegalovirus exposure and HLA in healthy donors. PCR amplification relied on 60 Vbeta primers (plus 13 Jbeta primers). The data were produced by immunoSEQ multiplex PCR, yet TCRdb's version contains in-frame clones alone and is incomplete. The table has approximately 110,000 clones, around 60% seen once. Sequencing input: PBMCs. These receptors were obtained from a man between 25 and 39 years old in good health and CMV-seropositive.

The table lists this clone with a count of one. The V and J genes are TRBV4-1 and TRBJ1-1, with 7 bases identical to TRBD1. Germline values: CDR1 MGHRA, CDR2 YSYEKL. This CDR3 has 15 amino acids. The trim removed 3 bases at V and 3 bases at J, leaving 7 bases unmatched. CDR3 nucleotides: TGCGCCAGCAGCCACGCCTCAGGGGGTTACACTGAAGCTTTCTTT. Protein product: CASSHASGGYTEAFF.

DNA for the CDR3: TGTGCCAGTGGGCCTGGGCAGAGCATAGGGGGAGCTTTCTTT. This codes for CASGPGQSIGGAFF. This sequence joins TRBV19 and TRBJ1-1; perhaps TRBD1 as D (6 bases). V lost 8 bases to trimming and J lost 10 bases, with 23 bases between them. CDR3 length: 14 residues. CDR1 is LNHDA and CDR2 is SQIVND in the germline V gene (reference sequence).

The V and J genes are TRBV29-1 and TRBJ2-6; a weak D match, TRBD2 (6 bases). Germline assignment: CDR1 SQVTM and CDR2 ANQGSEA. This CDR3 is built from 13 residues. V shed 4 bases and J shed 4 bases, with 8 bases lying between them. CDR3 amino acids: CSVGRAGANVLTF. The CDR3 DNA reads as TGCAGCGTTGGGAGGGCCGGGGCCAACGTCCTGACTTTC. Filled out from reference TRBV29-1 and TRBJ2-6, the complete variable domain reads SAVISQKPSRDICQRGTSLTIQCQVDSQVTMMFWYRQQPGQSLTLIATANQGSEATYESGFVIDKFPISRPNLTFSTLTVSNMSPEDSSIYLCSVGRAGANVLTFGAGSRLTVL.